This passage covers 10 T cell receptor beta chains from one sample sequenced in a study of blood T cells in healthy people across ages. A second roughly 6 to 11 cycle PCR used barcoded and J-beta primers. TCRdb independently ran MiXCR on the 5' RACE reads; one entry per CDR3 protein. The repertoire holds roughly 680,000 distinct CDR3 sequences, with around 21% as singletons. Sequencing was done on a sample of blood. These receptors were obtained from a man between 65 and 85 years old in good health.

The V and J genes are TRBV15 and TRBJ1-2; the match to TRBD1 covers 9 bases. Per the germline V gene, CDR1 is LNHNV and CDR2 is YYDKDF (reference sequence). Trimming removed 6 bases from V and 8 bases from J; junction bases left unmatched: 13. The CDR3 consists of 15 residues. CDR3 nucleotides: TGTGCCACCAGTTCCGGACAGGGGCCTTTTGGGGGCTACACCTTC. It is translated as CATSSGQGPFGGYTF.

This chain links TRBV3-1 with TRBJ2-5; TRBD2 might be the D (6 bases). The end of the DNA fits TRBJ2-1 better, so the J call may be wrong. Germline CDR1 reads LGHDT; CDR2 reads YNNKEL (reference sequence). The CDR3 runs to 14 residues. CDR3 sequence (DNA): TGTGCCAGCAGCCCCAATTCGGGGGTTGGTGAGCAGTTCTTC. Encoded protein: CASSPNSGVGEQFF.

This clonotype was observed many times. This chain links TRBV14 with TRBJ2-5, with D unresolved. This CDR3 has 14 amino acids. V lost 1 base and J lost 5, with 11 bases in between. Germline V lookup: CDR1 SGHDN, CDR2 FVKESK. As DNA, the CDR3 is TGTGCCAGCAGCCAAGCTAGGATTTCGGAGACCCAGTACTTC. It yields the protein CASSQARISETQYF.

This sequence joins TRBV6-5 and TRBJ2-2; D is unresolved. The CDR3 is made up of 15 amino acids. Germline CDR1 reads MNHEY; CDR2 reads SVGAGI. V gave up 0 bases and J gave up 3 bases, with 8 bases separating them. The CDR3 DNA sequence: TGTGCCAGCAGTTACTCGACACTCTACACCGGGGAGCTGTTTTTT. Protein: CASSYSTLYTGELFF.

This clonotype was seen repeatedly, ten times or more. This chain connects TRBV20-1 to TRBJ2-7; D is unclear. V was pared by 3 bases and J by 3 bases, with 12 bases between. The CDR3 contains 13 residues. From germline, CDR1 is DFQATT and CDR2 SNEGSKA (reference sequence). CDR3 sequence: CSARRDTYYEQYF. The CDR3 region has the DNA TGCAGTGCTAGGAGAGACACCTACTACGAGCAGTACTTC.

This clonotype was detected a few times. As DNA, the CDR3 is TGTGCCAGCAGCTTAGGAACAGTTAACATTCAGTACTTC. It codes for CASSLGTVNIQYF. The chain couples TRBV7-9 to TRBJ2-4; D unclear. Per germline, CDR1 SEHNR and CDR2 FQNEAQ (reference sequence). With 1 base removed from V and 7 bases from J, the gap between germline ends came to 8 bases. CDR3 size: 13 residues. The entire variable domain, with the rest obtained from reference TRBV7-9 and TRBJ2-4, is as follows: DTGVSQNPRHKITKRGQNVTFRCDPISEHNRLYWYRQTLGQGPEFLTYFQNEAQLEKSRLLSDRFSAERPKGSFSTLEIQRTEQGDSAMYLCASSLGTVNIQYFGAGTRLSVL.

This chain joins TRBV24-1 and TRBJ2-2; 9 nucleotides match TRBD1. Germline CDR1 is KGHDR and CDR2 is SFDVKD. The CDR3 is 15 amino acids. Losses at the gene ends were 4 bases for V and 8 bases for J; bases not matched to a gene: 7. The CDR3 protein is CATSDLNRGRGELFF. The CDR3 DNA is TGTGCCACCAGTGACCTCAACAGGGGGCGAGGGGAGCTGTTTTTT.

This clonotype was picked up a small number of times. This chain links TRBV5-1 with TRBJ2-4, with D possibly matching TRBD2 (5 bases). The CDR3 covers 16 residues. Trimming removed 2 bases at V and 1 base at J, with 13 bases between. Germline V gives CDR1 SGHRS, CDR2 YFSETQ. The CDR3 sequence is CASSFDGIGAKNIQYF. The CDR3 DNA reads as TGCGCCAGCAGCTTTGACGGGATCGGGGCCAAAAACATTCAGTACTTC.

This clonotype was observed many times. The chain has TRBV6-5 and TRBJ2-7; 7 nucleotides align to TRBD1. The CDR3 covers 14 residues. Per the germline V gene, CDR1 is MNHEY and CDR2 is SVGAGI. Losses at the gene ends were 5 bases for V and 0 bases for J; bases not matched to a gene: 4. In nucleotides, the CDR3 is TGTGCCAGCAGTCTACAGGGGAGCTCCTACGAGCAGTACTTC. This encodes CASSLQGSSYEQYF.

The CDR3 bases are TGCAGCGCTACAGATACGCAGTATTTT. Translated: CSATDTQYF. V and J are TRBV29-1 and TRBJ2-3; D gene uncertain. CDR1 is SQVTM, CDR2 ANQGSEA, per germline. The CDR3 sequence is 9 residues long. The ends were cut back, 7 bases at V and 3 bases at J, with 2 bases in the middle.